This T cell receptor beta chain comes out of a study of blood T cell repertoires in COVID-19 (dated by TCRdb to about 2020). Concerning the study at large: Collaborator samples came from the United States, Italy and Spain and covered acute and convalescent phases of COVID-19. The material from the prospective study consisted of cDNA or gDNA derived from T cells, B-cell-depleted T cells, or PBMCs. Subjects who had been exposed to COVID-19, were actively infected with it, or had recovered from it provided the deeply sampled blood TCRbeta repertoires that made up the dataset. The repertoires were released in a freely available public database intended as a resource for research on the immune response to SARS-CoV-2. The samples were drawn from two sources: the first 160 participants of the ongoing ImmuneRACE study, and over 950 subjects contributed by 6 global collaborators. Nearly every sample came with metadata listing a de-identified subject ID, COVID-19 status, age in years and sex. Where HLA class I and class II types were available, the types were taken from metadata supplied by the sample provider, not from assay-based typing.

The full study reports these points: How much clinical and demographic metadata was included differed by source and by participant, and the metadata was provided uncurated.

About this clone: Its recognized antigen is unknown. No much larger clonotype is one base removed from it; base qualities were not supplied.

Reading from cysteine to phenylalanine, the CDR3 counts 18 amino acids. The CDR3 DNA has 54 bases and is translated from base 1. According to the germline V gene (reference sequence), CDR1 reads LNHDA and CDR2 reads SQIVND. Compared with germline, V lacks 7 bases and J lacks 2 bases; bases without a gene match: 17. Each collaborating institution followed its own protocols to collect whole blood in K2EDTA tubes. Collaborator samples were shipped for TCRbeta analysis as frozen whole blood, isolated PBMCs, or DNA extracted from either sample type. TCRbeta CDR3 regions were amplified from genomic DNA by means of the immunoSEQ Assay, a bias-controlled multiplex PCR. Processing in the source paper ran as follows. Within the assay, amplification of reference gene primers was used to estimate how many nucleated cells each sample contained. Sequence reads were collapsed and filtered to measure the absolute abundance of every unique TCRbeta CDR3 rearrangement. For each sample, productive Simpson clonality was calculated as the square root of Simpson's diversity index over productive rearrangements. The clones in this table, taken by TCRdb from immuneACCESS, are in-frame only. Not every clone is retained; where verified, under half of the shortfall comes from an unresolved V gene, and the cause of the rest is unknown. V and J calls and clone size are copied from that table; D and trimming were computed from the DNA. For this sample the table gives more than 95,000 clones, of which about 85% were detected only once. The biggest ten clones account for 5% to 8% of the sample.

What was sequenced was peripheral blood. The receptor was derived from a man older than 75 with active or convalescent COVID-19. The sequence joins TRBV19 to TRBJ2-1, and TRBD2 matches 7 of the central bases. The bases read TGTGCCAGTATCAAATGGGGAGGGCCTGGTGGAGCCTACAATGAGCAGTTCTTC. This encodes CASIKWGGPGGAYNEQFF.